These 19 T cell receptor beta chains share one sample of origin, sequenced in a study of blood T cells in healthy people across ages. The authors ran a second PCR of 7 to 11 cycles using a sample-barcoded 5' primer and a J-beta primer mix. TCRdb re-analysed the 5' RACE reads in MiXCR, keeping a single row per CDR3 protein. Of about 1.4 million distinct CDR3 sequences in the sample, 59% were seen once. Source material: blood. The receptors were gathered from a man aged 18 to 30 in good health.

The rearrangement joins TRBV29-1 to TRBJ2-1, with unresolved D. V shed 0 bases and J shed 9 bases, with 12 bases lying between them. In germline, CDR1 is SQVTM, CDR2 ANQGSEA. This CDR3 has 13 amino acids. CDR3 in amino acids: CSVEDWRSSEQFF. The CDR3, as DNA: TGCAGCGTTGAAGATTGGCGGTCAAGTGAGCAGTTCTTC.

The chain uses TRBV5-4 and TRBJ2-5, with 7 bases fitting TRBD1. Trimming cost V 3 bases and J 3 bases; bases outside gene matches: 5. The germline CDR1 and CDR2 sequences are SGHNT and YYREEE (reference sequence). The CDR3 spans 14 residues. CDR3 in amino acids: CASSSTGFEETQYF. The CDR3 DNA follows: TGTGCCAGCAGCTCGACAGGGTTCGAAGAGACCCAGTACTTC.

This sequence joins TRBV11-2 and TRBJ1-4, with D possibly being TRBD1 (5 bases). This CDR3 region has 16 residues. V lost 5 bases to trimming and J lost 7 bases, with 20 bases between them. CDR1 and CDR2 from the germline V gene are SGHAT and FQNNGV. The CDR3 nucleotides are TGTGCCAGCAGCCGCCCGGGACTTGGAGGAGGTGAAAAACTGTTTTTT. It yields the protein CASSRPGLGGGEKLFF.

This clonotype showed up just a few times. The chain links TRBV3-1 to TRBJ2-5, with D possibly TRBD2 on 6 matching bases. The assigned J gene may be wrong: the sequence end matches TRBJ2-7 better. The CDR3 is made up of 15 amino acids. Germline CDR1 and CDR2: LGHDT and YNNKEL (reference sequence). The CDR3 spells CASSPLLRAGNEQYF. As DNA, the CDR3 is TGTGCCAGCAGCCCTCTGTTGAGGGCGGGGAACGAGCAGTACTTC.

This chain links TRBV12-3 or TRBV12-4 with TRBJ2-5, with TRBD2 identical over 7 bases. The CDR3 length is 16 residues. J was trimmed by 1 base and V by 2 bases; bases with no gene match: 7. CDR3 bases: TGTGCCAGCAGTTTAAACGGGCTAGCGGTCCAAGAGACCCAGTACTTC. Protein product: CASSLNGLAVQETQYF.

This chain joins TRBV27 and TRBJ1-1; perhaps TRBD1 as D (5 bases). Trimming took 2 bases from V and 4 from J, leaving 11 bases between them. This CDR3 region has 14 residues. CDR1 and CDR2 from the germline V gene are MNHEY and SMNVEV (reference sequence). The CDR3 bases are TGTGCCAGCAGTTTACAGGGTGCAGCCACTGAAGCTTTCTTT. It codes for CASSLQGAATEAFF.

V gene TRBV7-9 combines with J gene TRBJ2-3; D uncertain. The CDR3 has 14 amino acids. V shed 5 bases and J shed 4 bases, with 13 bases lying between them. The germline V gene has CDR1 SEHNR and CDR2 FQNEAQ (reference sequence). This CDR3 reads CASSVAMLPDTQYF. CDR3 in DNA: TGTGCCAGCAGCGTTGCCATGCTGCCAGATACGCAGTATTTT.

The gene calls are TRBV5-6 and TRBJ1-1; D uncertain. The CDR3 has 14 amino acids. Trimming pared 4 bases from V and 0 bases from J, leaving 10 bases between. CDR1 is SGHDT and CDR2 is YYEEEE in the germline V gene. CDR3 DNA: TGTGCCAGCAGCCGTAACTTTTTGAACACTGAAGCTTTCTTT. This sequence encodes CASSRNFLNTEAFF.

The chain uses TRBV7-8 and TRBJ1-4; D is ambiguous. V dropped 4 bases and J dropped 6 bases, with 12 bases sitting between them. This CDR3 contains 14 residues. The V gene's germline CDR1 is SGHVS and CDR2 FQNEAQ. CDR3 DNA sequence: TGTGCCAGCAGCTGGGTCGACACCCATGAAAAACTGTTTTTT. Encoded protein: CASSWVDTHEKLFF.

V usage is TRBV25-1 and J usage is TRBJ2-1; unclear D gene. Per the germline V gene, CDR1 is MGHDK and CDR2 is SYGVNS. The CDR3 runs to 17 residues. Trimming took off 0 bases at V and 7 bases at J, with 19 bases between the two ends. CDR3 DNA: TGTGCCAGCAGTGAATATAGTGGACGAGAGAAGTCGAATGAGCAGTTCTTC. Translation: CASSEYSGREKSNEQFF.

This clonotype has a handful of counts. V and J are TRBV29-1 and TRBJ2-2; no definite D call. V was clipped by 8 bases and J by 1 base, with 8 bases between them. The length of the CDR3 is 12 residues. CDR1 and CDR2 from the germline V gene are SQVTM and ANQGSEA. The CDR3: CSFSGNTGELFF. CDR3 coding DNA: TGCAGCTTTTCGGGGAACACCGGGGAGCTGTTTTTT.

As to this clonotype: Relative to the germline gene, one junction end is altered; a read error may explain this. The V gene is TRBV12-3 or TRBV12-4, the J gene TRBJ2-7; 8 bases are shared with TRBD1. This CDR3 contains 19 residues. The CDR3 DNA reads TGTGCCAGCATTTTACAGGGGGTGGCAACTCGCAACCGCTCCTACGAGCAGTACTTC. Its protein is CASILQGVATRNRSYEQYF.

The chain recombines TRBV5-1 with TRBJ2-7; 12 bases line up with TRBD1. There are 16 residues in the CDR3. V lost 4 bases, J lost 3 bases, and 8 bases stayed unmatched. Germline-derived CDR1 and CDR2 are SGHRS and YFSETQ. Here the CDR3 DNA reads TGCGCCAGCAGCGCGGATGGGACAGGGGGCTTCTACGAGCAGTACTTC. This encodes CASSADGTGGFYEQYF.

The chain is built from TRBV12-3 or TRBV12-4 and TRBJ1-6; 8 nucleotides agree with TRBD1. CDR3 length: 12 residues. V shed 9 bases and J 10 bases; nucleotides not matched to a gene: 5. CDR3 loop: CASRQGPSPLHF. The CDR3 bases are TGTGCCAGTCGACAGGGGCCCTCACCCCTCCACTTT.

The chain links TRBV20-1 to TRBJ2-2; 7 bases agree with TRBD1. V dropped 4 bases and J dropped 2; count of bases not matched to a gene: 4. The CDR3 length is 14 residues. CDR1 is DFQATT, CDR2 SNEGSKA, per germline (reference sequence). The CDR3, as DNA: TGCAGTGCTACCGGGACAGTCAACACCGGGGAGCTGTTTTTT. Amino acids: CSATGTVNTGELFF.

Worth noting for this clonotype: One junction end disagrees with the germline gene, perhaps due to a read error. The genes are TRBV12-3 or TRBV12-4 and TRBJ2-1; TRBD1 is a possible D gene (5 bases). CDR3 length equals 11 residues. CDR3 sequence: CARSQGDEQFF. CDR3 nucleotides: TGTGCCCGCAGTCAGGGCGATGAGCAGTTCTTC.

This clonotype came up a few times. V and J are TRBV27 and TRBJ2-7; D is perhaps TRBD2 (5 bases). This CDR3 is 11 amino acids long. Trimming took 4 bases from V and 6 from J, leaving 7 bases between them. Germline CDR1 is MNHEY and CDR2 is SMNVEV (reference sequence). CDR3 sequence (DNA): TGTGCCAGCAGTTATGCGGGCGAGCAGTACTTC. The encoded protein is CASSYAGEQYF.

The J gene is TRBJ2-7, the V gene TRBV13; 9 nucleotides match TRBD2. J gave up 0 bases and V 5 bases, and 11 bases lay outside the gene matches. Germline CDR1 reads PRHDT; CDR2 reads FYEKMQ (reference sequence). The CDR3 spans 17 residues. The CDR3 loop is CASSTRDSGGSSYEQYF. The CDR3 DNA reads TGTGCCAGCAGCACCCGAGATAGCGGGGGAAGCTCCTACGAGCAGTACTTC.

This clonotype was picked up one time. The chain employs TRBV13 and TRBJ2-1, with 7 bases that match TRBD2. The CDR3 spans 15 residues. The germline CDR1 and CDR2 sequences are PRHDT and FYEKMQ (reference sequence). The V gene end was trimmed by 5 bases and the J gene end by 0 bases; junction bases not matched to a gene: 4. The CDR3 region is CASSATSDSYNEQFF. The CDR3 DNA sequence: TGTGCCAGCAGCGCTACTAGCGACTCCTACAATGAGCAGTTCTTC.